A selection of T cell receptor beta chains follows, all from one sample in a study of neurological immune-mediated disorders. TCRdb redid the calling of the 5' RACE reads with MiXCR, one entry per CDR3 protein. The sample has about 80,000 distinct CDR3 sequences, 4.3% seen once. Specimen: PBMCs. The source of these receptors is a woman aged 60-70 years with multiple sclerosis. Each CDR3 is given with its conserved first and last residue. Each record gives: J gene, V gene, CDR3 protein.

TRBJ1-6	TRBV20-1	CSASQGSSYNSPLHF
TRBJ2-1	TRBV20-1	CSASGTSGGNEQFF
TRBJ2-7	TRBV5-1	CASSALGAATYEQYF
TRBJ2-7	TRBV5-1	CASIRDASSYEQYF
TRBJ1-6	TRBV5-1	CASSLEGQGYSPLHF
TRBJ2-1	TRBV6-5	CASTTGTSGGNEQFF
TRBJ1-1	TRBV6-6	CASSLSGWSTEAFF
TRBJ1-6	TRBV7-8	CASSLSGMGNSPLHF
TRBJ2-1	TRBV6-5	CASSYTTAFVEQFF
TRBJ2-7	TRBV28	CASSKQLPPIYEQYF
TRBJ1-2	TRBV20-1	CSASDRVYGYTF
TRBJ2-2	TRBV11-2	CASTLGGMGNTGELFF
TRBJ2-5	TRBV6-1	CASRALAEETQYF
TRBJ2-5	TRBV7-2	CASSFYTSGGETQYF
TRBJ1-2	TRBV6-5	CASSYSGHRGYTF
TRBJ2-5	TRBV29-1	CSVEKLETQYF
TRBJ2-1	TRBV5-1	CASSRNPGLGAGNEQFF
TRBJ2-5	TRBV10-3	CAIATSGGAQETQYF
TRBJ1-2	TRBV25-1	CASSVGSRYGYTF
TRBJ2-7	TRBV20-1	CSVGGPNSYEQYF
TRBJ1-3	TRBV2	CASSPPRNTIYF
TRBJ2-7	TRBV5-4	CASSLEAPRQGDEQYF
TRBJ1-1	TRBV5-1	CASSLGPGQGISYTEAFF
TRBJ2-1	TRBV6-2/TRBV6-3	CASSYSGLAGADNEQFF
TRBJ2-2	TRBV5-6	CASSLGTGSGELFF
TRBJ2-1	TRBV5-1	CASSPGTGMTYNEQFF
TRBJ2-5	TRBV20-1	CSIRTGQETQYF
TRBJ2-5	TRBV5-1	CASSLGGKQETQYF
TRBJ1-2	TRBV18	CASSPEHTANYGYTF
TRBJ2-3	TRBV5-8	CASSLLAGAGWDTQYF
TRBJ1-1	TRBV7-6	CASSFPTGETNTEAFF